The source of this T cell receptor (beta chain) is a study of control samples from healthy donors and cancer patients. The CDR3 has 14 residues. Germline values: CDR1 SGHNT, CDR2 YYREEE (reference sequence). Trimming took 2 bases from V and 3 from J; bases not matched to a gene: 4. TCRdb's table, derived via immunoSEQ multiplex PCR, lists solely in-frame clones and lacks some. The sample carries roughly 100,000 clones, about four fifths recorded once. Source material: blood. This receptor was taken from a woman aged 45-59 years in good health. This rearrangement joins TRBV5-4 to TRBJ2-7, with 8 bases aligning to TRBD1. The CDR3 region has the DNA TGTGCCAGCAGCTTTGGACAGGGATTCTACGAGCAGTACTTC. It specifies CASSFGQGFYEQYF.